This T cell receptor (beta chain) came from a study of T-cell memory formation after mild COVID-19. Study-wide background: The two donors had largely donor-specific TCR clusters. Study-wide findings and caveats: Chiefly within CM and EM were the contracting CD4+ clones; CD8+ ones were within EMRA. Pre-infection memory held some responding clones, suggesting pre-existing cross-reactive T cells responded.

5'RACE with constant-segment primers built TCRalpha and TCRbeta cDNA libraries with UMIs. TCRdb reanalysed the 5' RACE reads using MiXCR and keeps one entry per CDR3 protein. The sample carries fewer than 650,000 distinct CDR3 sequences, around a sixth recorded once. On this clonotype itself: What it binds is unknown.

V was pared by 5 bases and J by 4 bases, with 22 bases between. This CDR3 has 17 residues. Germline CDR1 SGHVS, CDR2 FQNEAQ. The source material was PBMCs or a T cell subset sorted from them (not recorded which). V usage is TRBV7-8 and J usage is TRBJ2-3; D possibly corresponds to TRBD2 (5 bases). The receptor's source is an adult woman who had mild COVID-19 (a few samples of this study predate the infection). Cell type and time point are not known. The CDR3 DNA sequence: TGTGCCAGCAGCACACGAGCGGCCCGTGGTTTGGCAGATACGCAGTATTTT. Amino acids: CASSTRAARGLADTQYF.